The 17 T cell receptor beta chains given below trace back to one sample, sequenced in a study of graft-versus-host responses after intestinal transplantation. Measured with immunoSEQ multiplex PCR; TCRdb has only the in-frame clones, and not every one. Seen here are 78,000 or so clones, roughly 87% observed once, and the top ten hold around 8%. No antigen has been assigned to these receptors. Sample: unstimulated CD8+ T cells sorted from spleen or lymph node cells, taken before transplant. The receptor source for this set is a human donor who was the organ donor for an intestinal transplant.

The chain recombines TRBV4-1 with TRBJ1-1; TRBD1 agrees at 8 bases. CDR3 length equals 14 residues. Germline CDR1 reads MGHRA; CDR2 reads YSYEKL. The V and J ends lost 6 bases and 6 bases, in that order; junction bases with no gene match: 9. CDR3 sequence (DNA): TGCGCCAGCAGTCTGATCAGGGGGCTGGCTGAAGCTTTCTTT. Amino acids: CASSLIRGLAEAFF.

The chain joins TRBV6-1 to TRBJ1-1, with D unclear. CDR1 and CDR2 (germline): MNHNS, SASEGT. The CDR3 has 13 amino acids. With 2 bases removed from V and 4 bases from J, the gap between germline ends came to 8 bases. CDR3 in amino acids: CASSEFGSTEAFF. The CDR3 bases are TGTGCCAGCAGTGAATTTGGAAGCACTGAAGCTTTCTTT.

This chain links TRBV6-1 with TRBJ2-7, with D possibly matching TRBD1 (6 bases). This CDR3 comprises 14 residues. In germline, CDR1 is MNHNS, CDR2 SASEGT. V lost 8 bases, J lost 5 bases, and 19 bases lay in between. The CDR3 sequence: CASGLIAGAHEQYF. The DNA for the CDR3 is TGTGCCAGCGGGTTAATAGCAGGGGCCCACGAGCAGTACTTC.

The chain carries TRBV4-1 and TRBJ2-5, with 7 bases identical to TRBD1. The J call may be in error: the DNA end matches TRBJ2-7 better. Germline values: CDR1 MGHRA, CDR2 YSYEKL. The CDR3 extends over 17 amino acids. The CDR3 bases are TGCGCCAGCAGCCAAGAGCCGATGGGACAGTATAGCTACGAGCAGTACTTC. Residues: CASSQEPMGQYSYEQYF.

V is TRBV11-2 and J is TRBJ1-3; D remains ambiguous. Deletions cut 0 bases from V and 0 bases from J, with 3 bases between. This CDR3 region has 14 residues. From germline, CDR1 is SGHAT and CDR2 FQNNGV. CDR3 sequence reads: CASSLEGSGNTIYF. The CDR3 coding sequence is TGTGCCAGCAGCTTAGAAGGCTCTGGAAACACCATATATTTT.

In DNA, the CDR3 is TGCGCCAGCAGCCAGGGCAGAGGCAATCAGCCCCAGCATTTT. It codes for CASSQGRGNQPQHF. The chain is built from TRBV4-1 and TRBJ1-5; unclear D gene. This CDR3 region has 14 residues. Germline CDR1 MGHRA, CDR2 YSYEKL. The V and J ends lost 3 bases and 2 bases respectively, with 8 bases between them.

Only a few counts were recorded for this clone. V gene TRBV6-1 combines with J gene TRBJ2-1, with 11 bases that match TRBD2. V lost 4 bases, J lost 2 bases, and 1 base stayed unmatched. Germline CDR1 reads MNHNS; CDR2 reads SASEGT. This CDR3 region has 15 residues. The CDR3 nucleotides read TGTGCCAGCAGTGTTAGCGGGGGGGCCTACAATGAGCAGTTCTTC. It yields the protein CASSVSGGAYNEQFF.

This clone was observed a handful of times. The CDR3 nucleotides read TGTGCCAGCATTATCGGGCAGGGTCTGTATTTT. Its protein is CASIIGQGLYF. The J gene is TRBJ2-3, the V gene TRBV7-9; a possible D gene is TRBD1 (5 bases). The CDR3 sequence is 11 residues long. V lost 7 bases and J lost 14, with 16 bases in between. Germline V gene data show CDR1 as SEHNR and CDR2 as FQNEAQ (reference sequence).

The chain joins TRBV28 to TRBJ2-7; 10 positions match TRBD1. V lost 6 bases to trimming and J lost 1 base; unmatched junction nucleotides: 12. CDR3 length: 17 amino acids. The germline V gene encodes CDR1 MDHEN and CDR2 SYDVKM. CDR3 nucleotides: TGTGCCAGCAGAAGGGGTGTAGGGACAGGGGTATCCTACGAGCAGTACTTC. Its protein product is CASRRGVGTGVSYEQYF.

The rearrangement uses TRBV4-2 and TRBJ2-7; D perhaps matches TRBD1 (6 bases). V was pared by 5 bases and J by 2 bases, with 10 bases between. CDR3 length equals 13 residues. Germline values: CDR1 LGHNA, CDR2 YNFKEQ. DNA for the CDR3: TGTGCCAGCAGCGGGGGACACACCTACGAGCAGTACTTC. It is translated as CASSGGHTYEQYF.

The rearrangement uses TRBV28 and TRBJ1-5, with D uncertain. CDR1 MDHEN and CDR2 SYDVKM come from the germline V gene. V lost 6 bases to trimming and J lost 0 bases, with 3 bases between them. The CDR3 has 12 amino acids. The CDR3 region has the DNA TGTGCCAGCAGCTATAGCAATCAGCCCCAGCATTTT. Its translation: CASSYSNQPQHF.

This chain links TRBV2 with TRBJ1-2; TRBD1 might be the D (6 bases). Trimming left V 4 bases short and J 5 bases short, with 23 bases between. Per the germline V gene, CDR1 is SNHLY and CDR2 is FYNNEI. The CDR3 has 17 residues. Here the CDR3 DNA reads TGTGCCAGCAGTGTCACTTGGAGCAGGGGTTACCTTTATGGCTACACCTTC. This translates into CASSVTWSRGYLYGYTF.

In its sample, this clone was seen a few times. This same CDR3 is encoded by further DNA sequences in the sample. The chain employs TRBV28 and TRBJ1-5; possible D gene TRBD1, 6 bases. The V end was cut by 6 bases, the J end by 0 bases, with 9 bases between. CDR3 length: 14 amino acids. The germline V gene encodes CDR1 MDHEN and CDR2 SYDVKM. The CDR3 DNA reads as TGTGCCAGCAGCTTCAGGGGTAGCAATCAGCCCCAGCATTTT. Its protein product is CASSFRGSNQPQHF.

The V call is TRBV28, the J call TRBJ1-2; D is unresolved. The CDR3 runs 17 residues. Germline assignment: CDR1 MDHEN and CDR2 SYDVKM. Trimming stripped 5 bases from V and 8 bases from J, with 27 bases between. CDR3 nucleotides: TGTGCCAGCAGTGTCCGACGGCAGGTCCGATCATCCTTCGGCTACACCTTC. This encodes CASSVRRQVRSSFGYTF.

The chain is built from TRBV4-1 and TRBJ2-6, with D hard to call. The CDR3 covers 17 residues. Trimming removed 0 bases at V and 3 bases at J, with 12 bases between. The germline CDR1 and CDR2 sequences are MGHRA and YSYEKL. CDR3 in DNA: TGCGCCAGCAGCCAAGACCCTGTTGGAGATGGGGCCAACGTCCTGACTTTC. Translating it yields CASSQDPVGDGANVLTF.

The chain uses TRBV19 and TRBJ2-2; no firm D call. The CDR3 has 15 amino acids. In germline, CDR1 is LNHDA, CDR2 SQIVND (reference sequence). The V gene lost 3 bases and the J gene lost 2 bases, with 10 bases spanning the gap. The CDR3 protein is CASSMWASNTGELFF. DNA of the CDR3: TGTGCCAGTAGTATGTGGGCCAGTAACACCGGGGAGCTGTTTTTT.

CDR3 sequence reads: CASSAPRDRVNEQYF. CDR3 nucleotides: TGTGCCAGCAGTGCCCCCCGGGACAGGGTCAACGAGCAGTACTTC. The V call is TRBV2, the J call TRBJ2-7; 9 bases are a match to TRBD1. This CDR3 spans 15 amino acids. Looked up from germline, CDR1 is SNHLY and CDR2 is FYNNEI. The V and J ends lost 4 bases and 5 bases, in that order; junction bases with no gene match: 9.